This section outlines one TCR beta chain sequence together with its context. Germline CDR1 MNHNS, CDR2 SASEGT. V was clipped by 4 bases and J by 4 bases, with 17 bases between them. The CDR3 contains 16 residues. PCR amplification relied on 60 Vbeta primers (plus 13 Jbeta primers). The method was immunoSEQ multiplex PCR; TCRdb's version includes in-frame clones alone and lacks a portion of them. The table has around 180,000 clones, 70% to 80% seen once. These data are taken from a study of cytomegalovirus exposure and HLA in healthy donors. V is TRBV6-1 and J is TRBJ2-1, with D tentatively TRBD2 (6 bases). The material sequenced was PBMCs. The receptor was isolated from a woman in her 30s in good health and CMV-seropositive. Written as DNA, the CDR3 is TGTGCCAGCAGTGGGACCGAGCGGGTGGTTTACAATGAGCAGTTCTTC. The encoded protein is CASSGTERVVYNEQFF.